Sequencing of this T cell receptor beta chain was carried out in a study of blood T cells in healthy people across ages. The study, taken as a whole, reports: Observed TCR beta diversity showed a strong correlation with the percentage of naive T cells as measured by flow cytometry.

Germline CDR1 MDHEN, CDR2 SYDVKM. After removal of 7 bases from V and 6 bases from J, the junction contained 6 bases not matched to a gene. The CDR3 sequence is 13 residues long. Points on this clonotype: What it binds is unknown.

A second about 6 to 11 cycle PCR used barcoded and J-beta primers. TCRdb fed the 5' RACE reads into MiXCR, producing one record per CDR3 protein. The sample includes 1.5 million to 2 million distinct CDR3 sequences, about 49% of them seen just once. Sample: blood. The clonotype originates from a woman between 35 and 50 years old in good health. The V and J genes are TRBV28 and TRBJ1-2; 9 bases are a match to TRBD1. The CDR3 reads CASTGGDRDGYTF. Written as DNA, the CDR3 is TGTGCCAGCACCGGGGGGGACAGGGATGGCTACACCTTC.